The 30 T cell receptor beta chains reported below all come from one sample, sequenced in a study of T cell repertoires in aging, cancer and after chemotherapy. TCR beta rearrangements were amplified from peripheral blood genomic DNA. Rearranged V-D-J TRB sequences were amplified with a mixed TRB-A/B primer pool. Using its own MiXCR run on the multiplex PCR reads, TCRdb lists one record per CDR3 protein. The sample consists of around 2,500 distinct CDR3 sequences, approximately 51% of them appearing once. Sequences were obtained from blood. Source of these receptors: a human donor with a blood cancer.

Turning to this clonotype: Just one base apart from a much larger clone, this may be a read error. V usage is TRBV29-1 and J usage is TRBJ2-3; possibly TRBD2 for D (5 bases). This CDR3 spans 15 amino acids. Trimming removed 3 bases from V and 2 bases from J, with 15 bases in between. Looked up from germline, CDR1 is SQVTM and CDR2 is ANQGSEA. The CDR3 nucleotides are TGCAGCGTTGAGGTTCAAGCGGTGCTCACAGATACGCAGTATTTT. Protein product: CSVEVQAVLTDTQYF.

This clonotype was seen a handful of times. This chain joins TRBV29-1 and TRBJ1-4; D perhaps matches TRBD1 (6 bases). Germline V gene data show CDR1 as SQVTM and CDR2 as ANQGSEA. V dropped 4 bases and J dropped 0 bases, with 12 bases sitting between them. This CDR3 spans 15 amino acids. Here the CDR3 reads CSVGPQGTTNEKLFF. Here the CDR3 DNA reads TGCAGCGTTGGCCCACAGGGAACAACTAATGAAAAACTGTTTTTT.

The V call is TRBV5-6, the J call TRBJ2-7; D ambiguous. Germline-derived CDR1 and CDR2 are SGHDT and YYEEEE. The CDR3 length is 11 residues. Trimming cost V 2 bases and J 5 bases, with 5 bases left between them. Written as DNA, the CDR3 is TGTGCCAGCAGCTTTACCCACGAGCAGTACTTC. Amino acids: CASSFTHEQYF.

V usage is TRBV20-1 and J usage is TRBJ2-7, with 7 positions matching TRBD1. This CDR3 is 14 amino acids long. After removal of 5 bases from V and 2 bases from J, the junction contained 9 bases not matched to a gene. CDR1 is DFQATT, CDR2 SNEGSKA, per germline (reference sequence). The CDR3 sequence is CSAVSQGLPYEQYF. The CDR3 DNA reads TGCAGTGCTGTATCACAGGGGCTTCCCTACGAGCAGTACTTC.

The chain couples TRBV12-3 or TRBV12-4 to TRBJ1-2; D gene ambiguous. CDR3 length: 14 amino acids. Trimming pared 6 bases from V and 8 bases from J, leaving 19 bases between. The CDR3 DNA reads TGTGCCAGCAGATTGACCGATGGCGCTCTAGGCTACACCTTC. Protein sequence: CASRLTDGALGYTF.

This clonotype came up a few times. The chain couples TRBV29-1 to TRBJ2-7; tentatively, D is TRBD1 (6 bases). The V and J ends lost 5 bases and 1 base respectively, with 12 bases between them. The CDR3 is made up of 13 amino acids. In germline, CDR1 is SQVTM, CDR2 ANQGSEA. The DNA for the CDR3 is TGCAGCGTTAACAGGGAAGGATCCTACGAGCAGTACTTC. Translated: CSVNREGSYEQYF.

The V call is TRBV12-3 or TRBV12-4, the J call TRBJ1-3; possibly TRBD1 for D (6 bases). The CDR3 contains 16 residues. V was trimmed by 6 bases and J by 4 bases, leaving 19 bases between them. The CDR3 loop reads CASRDNAAGAGNTIYF. In DNA, the CDR3 is TGTGCCAGCAGGGATAACGCGGCAGGGGCAGGAAACACCATATATTTT.

To note about this clonotype: A much larger clone differs from this one at a single base, so this may be a read error. The V gene is TRBV30, the J gene TRBJ2-7, with D possibly called TRBD1 or TRBD2 (5 bases each). The CDR3 is made up of 13 amino acids. The germline gives CDR1 GTSNPN, CDR2 SVGIG (reference sequence). This CDR3 reads CAWVGDPAYKQYF. DNA for the CDR3: TGTGCCTGGGTCGGGGACCCCGCCTACAAGCAGTACTTC. The variable domain in full, with the rest retrieved from reference TRBV30 and TRBJ2-7, is SQTIHQWPATLVQPVGSPLSLECTVEGTSNPNLYWYRQAAGRGLQLLFYSVGIGQISSEVPQNLSASRPQDRQFILSSKKLLLSDSGFYLCAWVGDPAYKQYFGPGTRLTVT.

This chain connects TRBV6-1 to TRBJ2-5; 14 bases map to TRBD2. This CDR3 has 17 residues. In germline, CDR1 is MNHNS, CDR2 SASEGT. V lost 2 bases to trimming and J lost 4 bases; unmatched junction nucleotides: 6. CDR3 nucleotides: TGTGCCAGCAGTGAAAAGAGACTAGCGGGGGGGCCAGAGACCCAGTACTTC. The encoded protein is CASSEKRLAGGPETQYF.

This clonotype has more than one count but fewer than ten. This sequence joins TRBV6-2 or TRBV6-3 and TRBJ2-7; D is undetermined. This CDR3 is built from 13 residues. Germline values: CDR1 MNHEY, CDR2 SVGEGT. Deletions cut 4 bases from V and 6 bases from J, with 13 bases between. This chain's CDR3 is CASSFQGGGEQYF. The CDR3 region has the DNA TGTGCCAGCAGTTTCCAAGGCGGCGGCGAGCAGTACTTC.

V gene TRBV6-2 or TRBV6-3 combines with J gene TRBJ2-5; D gene ambiguous. The germline CDR1 and CDR2 sequences are MNHEY and SVGEGT. The CDR3 consists of 13 residues. V lost 6 bases and J 1 base, leaving 9 bases between the germline ends. The CDR3 DNA is TGTGCCAGCAGAGCCGGGCCCCAAGAGACCCAGTACTTC. Protein product: CASRAGPQETQYF.

This clonotype was observed a single time. The V gene is TRBV5-6, the J gene TRBJ1-1, with unresolved D. V was cut by 0 bases and J by 0 bases, with 6 bases left in between. Germline lookup yields CDR1 SGHDT and CDR2 YYEEEE. The CDR3 is 14 amino acids. The CDR3 loop reads CASSLERLNTEAFF. CDR3 sequence (DNA): TGTGCCAGCAGCTTGGAGCGGCTGAACACTGAAGCTTTCTTT. The whole variable domain, remainder taken from reference TRBV5-6 and TRBJ1-1, is DAGVTQSPTHLIKTRGQQVTLRCSPKSGHDTVSWYQQALGQGPQFIFQYYEEEERQRGNFPDRFSGHQFPNYSSELNVNALLLGDSALYLCASSLERLNTEAFFGQGTRLTVV.

This clonotype was picked up one time. The rearrangement uses TRBV6-1 and TRBJ2-1, with a possible D match to TRBD2 (5 bases). In germline, CDR1 is MNHNS, CDR2 SASEGT. V was pared by 7 bases and J by 3 bases, with 13 bases between. This CDR3 comprises 14 residues. CDR3 amino acids: CASNWLAGYNEQFF. The CDR3 DNA is TGTGCCAGCAATTGGCTAGCCGGCTACAATGAGCAGTTCTTC.

In its sample, this clonotype was seen a few times. The rearrangement links TRBV6-1 to TRBJ1-6, with D perhaps TRBD1 (6 bases). The length of the CDR3 is 15 residues. The germline V gene has CDR1 MNHNS and CDR2 SASEGT. V lost 5 bases and J 10 bases, leaving 18 bases between the germline ends. CDR3 DNA sequence: TGTGCCAGCAGTCTACAGGGTGGCCAAGAATCACCCCTCCACTTT. Translated, it gives CASSLQGGQESPLHF.

The chain combines TRBV27 with TRBJ2-3, with TRBD2 as a possible D gene (5 bases). Trimming stripped 9 bases from V and 1 base from J, with 17 bases between. The V gene's germline CDR1 is MNHEY and CDR2 SMNVEV (reference sequence). The CDR3 has 15 amino acids. Here the CDR3 reads CASRLRVYGTDTQYF. CDR3 sequence (DNA): TGTGCCAGTCGCTTGAGGGTGTATGGCACAGATACGCAGTATTTT.

CDR3 nucleotide sequence: TGTGCCAGCAGGCAACAGGCTGGAAACACCATATATTTT. Encoded protein: CASRQQAGNTIYF. The chain has TRBV11-2 and TRBJ1-3, with a weak D call TRBD1 (5 bases). The ends were cut back, 6 bases at V and 2 bases at J, with 8 bases in the middle. Germline CDR1 SGHAT, CDR2 FQNNGV. The CDR3 length is 13 residues.

This chain joins TRBV5-6 and TRBJ1-6; 7 bases are a match to TRBD1. This CDR3 has 17 residues. CDR1 is SGHDT and CDR2 is YYEEEE in the germline V gene. J was trimmed by 0 bases and V by 5 bases; bases with no gene match: 8. The CDR3 loop is CASSLGTAGSYNSPLHF. In nucleotides, the CDR3 is TGTGCCAGCAGTCTAGGGACAGCAGGCTCCTATAATTCACCCCTCCACTTT.

This clonotype was seen only a few times. V gene TRBV7-2 combines with J gene TRBJ2-7; D is unclear. In germline, CDR1 is SGHTA, CDR2 FQGNSA. V was shortened by 5 bases and J by 2 bases, with 10 bases between the two germline ends. This CDR3 has 13 residues. This CDR3 is CASSHLFTYEQYF. CDR3 coding DNA: TGTGCCAGCAGCCACCTCTTTACCTACGAGCAGTACTTC.

This clonotype is large within its sample. V and J are TRBV29-1 and TRBJ2-1; 9 nucleotides match TRBD1. With 0 bases clipped from V and 9 bases from J, the junction kept 9 bases outside the gene matches. This CDR3 contains 15 residues. The germline CDR1 and CDR2 sequences are SQVTM and ANQGSEA. CDR3 DNA sequence: TGCAGCGTTGAAGATCGCTGGACAGGGGAGGGTGAGCAGTTCTTC. Its translation: CSVEDRWTGEGEQFF.

The gene calls are TRBV6-5 and TRBJ2-7; TRBD2 matches 10 bases. Trimming took 7 bases from V and 9 from J; bases not matched to a gene: 12. Germline CDR1 and CDR2: MNHEY and SVGAGI. This CDR3 has 14 amino acids. CDR3 in amino acids: CASTLGASGGPQYF. DNA for the CDR3: TGTGCCAGCACCCTCGGGGCTAGCGGGGGCCCGCAGTACTTC.

This sequence joins TRBV12-3 or TRBV12-4 and TRBJ1-3; no reliable D call. With 5 bases removed from V and 2 bases from J, the gap between germline ends came to 10 bases. There are 14 residues in the CDR3. The CDR3 region is CASSAVSPGNTIYF. In DNA, the CDR3 is TGTGCCAGCAGTGCGGTATCTCCTGGAAACACCATATATTTT.

This rearrangement joins TRBV27 to TRBJ2-1; no clear D. Trimming took off 6 bases at V and 7 bases at J, with 16 bases between the two ends. The length of the CDR3 is 14 residues. CDR1 MNHEY and CDR2 SMNVEV come from the germline V gene (reference sequence). CDR3 DNA: TGTGCCAGCAGAGATTGGCCGGAAAGAAATGAGCAGTTCTTC. Residues: CASRDWPERNEQFF.

The sample holds one count of this clonotype. The rearrangement links TRBV20-1 to TRBJ1-3; D remains ambiguous. The germline V gene has CDR1 DFQATT and CDR2 SNEGSKA (reference sequence). The CDR3 loop spans 13 amino acids. V was cut by 1 base and J by 4 bases, with 8 bases left in between. The CDR3 sequence is CSARVPGGNTIYF. The CDR3 DNA sequence: TGCAGTGCTAGAGTCCCCGGCGGAAACACCATATATTTT.

Only a few counts were recorded for this clonotype. J is TRBJ2-1 and V is TRBV5-6, with TRBD2 identical over 7 bases. Germline assignment: CDR1 SGHDT and CDR2 YYEEEE. The CDR3 has 15 residues. Unmatched junction bases numbered 11, after V lost 7 bases and J lost 4 bases. For the CDR3, the DNA is TGTGCCAGCTCAGACCTGGGGGGGGGATACAATGAGCAGTTCTTC. Translating it yields CASSDLGGGYNEQFF.

The chain combines TRBV19 with TRBJ1-2; D remains unclear. The V gene's germline CDR1 is LNHDA and CDR2 SQIVND (reference sequence). V was shortened by 5 bases and J by 8 bases, with 15 bases between the two germline ends. The CDR3 loop spans 13 amino acids. The CDR3 loop is CASSSSRGAGYTF. In DNA, the CDR3 is TGTGCCAGTAGTTCCTCCCGGGGTGCCGGCTACACCTTC.

On this clonotype itself: The junction does not match germline at one end; this may be a read error. This chain connects TRBV7-9 to TRBJ1-1, with unresolved D. This CDR3 is built from 13 residues. CDR1 is SEHNR and CDR2 is FQNEAQ in the germline V gene (reference sequence). The DNA of the CDR3 is TGTGCCAGCAGGGTGGAGGAGAGCACTAAAGCTTTCTTT. Amino acids: CASRVEESTKAFF.

The chain couples TRBV6-1 to TRBJ2-1; 8 bases are shared with TRBD2. Losses at the gene ends were 4 bases for V and 4 bases for J; bases not matched to a gene: 6. The CDR3 loop spans 15 amino acids. Germline V gene sequence: CDR1 MNHNS, CDR2 SASEGT. The CDR3 DNA is TGTGCCAGCAGTGGATACTCGGGGGGGTACAATGAGCAGTTCTTC. As protein: CASSGYSGGYNEQFF.

V is TRBV6-1 and J is TRBJ2-7, with TRBD1 matching over 9 bases. From germline, CDR1 is MNHNS and CDR2 SASEGT. The CDR3 has 16 amino acids. J gave up 6 bases and V 7 bases, and 16 bases lay outside the gene matches. The CDR3 reads CASTITPPGTGSEQYF. CDR3 nucleotide sequence: TGTGCCAGCACCATCACCCCCCCGGGGACAGGGTCCGAGCAGTACTTC.

This clonotype was recorded only once. The chain has TRBV12-3 or TRBV12-4 and TRBJ2-3, with D possibly being TRBD1 (6 bases). The CDR3 contains 14 residues. V was shortened by 6 bases and J by 2 bases, with 12 bases between the two germline ends. DNA of the CDR3: TGTGCCAGCAGCTTGGACAGTTTCACAGATACGCAGTATTTT. This gives the protein CASSLDSFTDTQYF.

The rearrangement joins TRBV12-3 or TRBV12-4 to TRBJ1-1; no clear D. The CDR3 totals 13 residues. The V end lost 3 bases, the J end lost 3 bases, and 8 bases lay between the germline ends. The CDR3, as DNA: TGTGCCAGCAGTTTCGGGGAAGACACTGAAGCTTTCTTT. Protein sequence: CASSFGEDTEAFF.